This record looks at one T cell receptor (beta chain) sequence and its context. Its antigen remains unidentified. In the PCR, 60 Vbeta and 13 Jbeta primers were used. Libraries were prepared by immunoSEQ multiplex PCR; TCRdb keeps only in-frame clonotypes and omits some of them. The table has tens of thousands of clones, 74% seen once; the top ten hold about 10%. Germline-derived CDR1 and CDR2 are MNHEY and SMNVEV (reference sequence). The length of the CDR3 is 14 residues. The V and J ends lost 5 bases and 3 bases respectively, with 14 bases between them. This sample stems from a study of cytomegalovirus exposure and HLA in healthy donors. Study results and limitations: CMV serostatus was the sole immune exposure data available. Analysis was carried out at a later point, and it linked a missense DCLRE1C variant to TCR beta V- and J-gene trimming. Segments of the TCR beta V type were, in most cases, productive about 87% or about 30% of the time in an earlier analysis.

The TCR comes from a human donor in good health. Sequenced sample: PBMCs. The chain recombines TRBV27 with TRBJ2-7; tentative D call: TRBD2 (6 bases). The CDR3 loop reads CASSPPGLSYEQYF. The CDR3 DNA reads as TGTGCCAGCAGTCCTCCGGGACTCAGCTACGAGCAGTACTTC.